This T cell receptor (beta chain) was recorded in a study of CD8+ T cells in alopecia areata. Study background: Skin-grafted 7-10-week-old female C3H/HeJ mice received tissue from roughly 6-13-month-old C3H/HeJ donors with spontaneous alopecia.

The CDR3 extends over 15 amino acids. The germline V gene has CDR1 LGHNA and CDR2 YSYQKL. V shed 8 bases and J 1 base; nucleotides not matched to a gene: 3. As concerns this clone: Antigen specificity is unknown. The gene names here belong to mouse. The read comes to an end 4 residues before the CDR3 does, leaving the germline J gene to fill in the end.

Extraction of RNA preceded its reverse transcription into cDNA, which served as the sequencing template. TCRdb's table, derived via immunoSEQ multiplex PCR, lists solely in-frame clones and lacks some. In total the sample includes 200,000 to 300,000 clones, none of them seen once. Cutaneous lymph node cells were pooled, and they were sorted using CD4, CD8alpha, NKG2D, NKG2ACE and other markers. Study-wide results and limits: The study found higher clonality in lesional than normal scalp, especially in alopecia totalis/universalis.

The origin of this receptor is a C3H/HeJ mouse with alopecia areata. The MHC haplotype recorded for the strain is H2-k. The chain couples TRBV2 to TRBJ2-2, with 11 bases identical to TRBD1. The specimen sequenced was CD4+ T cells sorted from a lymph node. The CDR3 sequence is CASRDRGLNTGQLYF. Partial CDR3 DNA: TGTGCCAGCCGGGACAGGGGGTTAAACACCGGG.